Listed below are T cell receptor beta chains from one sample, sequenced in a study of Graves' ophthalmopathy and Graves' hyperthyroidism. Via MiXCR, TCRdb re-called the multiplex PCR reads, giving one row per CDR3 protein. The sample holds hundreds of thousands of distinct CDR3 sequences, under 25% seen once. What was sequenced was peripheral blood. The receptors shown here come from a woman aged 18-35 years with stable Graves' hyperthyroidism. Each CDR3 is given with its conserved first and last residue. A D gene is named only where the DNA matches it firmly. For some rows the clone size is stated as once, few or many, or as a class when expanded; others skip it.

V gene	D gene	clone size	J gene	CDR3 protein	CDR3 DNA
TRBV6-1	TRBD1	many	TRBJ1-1	CATGQVNTEAFF	TGTGCCACGGGACAGGTGAACACTGAAGCTTTCTTT
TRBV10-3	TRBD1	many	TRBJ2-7	CAILRGPDYEQYF	TGTGCCATCCTCAGGGGGCCCGATTACGAGCAGTACTTC
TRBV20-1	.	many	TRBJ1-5	CSARLAGFQPQHF	TGCAGTGCTAGGTTGGCAGGGTTTCAGCCCCAGCATTTT
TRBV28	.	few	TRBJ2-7	CASSLLLDYEQYF	TGTGCCAGCAGTTTACTCCTCGACTACGAGCAGTACTTC
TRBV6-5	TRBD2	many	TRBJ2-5	CASSYSAGGVETQYF	TGTGCCAGCAGTTACTCAGCGGGAGGAGTGGAGACCCAGTACTTC
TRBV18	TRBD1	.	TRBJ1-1	CASSPSGQGEIEAFF	TGTGCCAGCTCACCATCGGGACAGGGTGAGATTGAAGCTTTCTTT
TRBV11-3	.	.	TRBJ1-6	CASSLRWNNSPLHF	TGTGCCAGCAGCTTAAGATGGAATAATTCACCCCTCCACTTT
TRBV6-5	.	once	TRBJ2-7	CASSLERQPRNF	TGTGCCAGCAGTTTAGAAAGACAGCCCCGTAATTTC
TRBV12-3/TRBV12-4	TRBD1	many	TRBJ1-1	CASSAGTGNTEAFF	TGTGCCAGCAGTGCCGGGACAGGGAACACTGAAGCTTTCTTT
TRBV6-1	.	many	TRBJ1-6	CASSEVGSSYNSPLHF	TGTGCCAGCAGTGAAGTTGGGAGCTCCTATAATTCACCCCTCCACTTT
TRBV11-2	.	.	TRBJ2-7	CASSLWGQPDYEQYF	TGTGCCAGCAGCTTATGGGGTCAGCCGGACTACGAGCAGTACTTC
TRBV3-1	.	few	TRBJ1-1	CASSHPNTEAFF	TGTGCCAGCTCCCACCCGAACACTGAAGCTTTCTTT
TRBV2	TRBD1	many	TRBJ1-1	CASSGGTGMNTEAFF	TGTGCCAGCAGTGGGGGGACAGGTATGAACACTGAAGCTTTCTTT
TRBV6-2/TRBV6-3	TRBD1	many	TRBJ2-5	CASSWTGGETQYF	TGTGCCAGCAGCTGGACAGGGGGGGAGACCCAGTACTTC
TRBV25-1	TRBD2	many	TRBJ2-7	CASSGNLGLDSNEQYF	TGTGCCAGCAGTGGAAACTTAGGACTAGACTCAAACGAGCAGTACTTC
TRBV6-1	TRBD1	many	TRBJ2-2	CASSEATGGIGELFF	TGTGCCAGCAGTGAAGCAACAGGGGGCATCGGGGAGCTGTTTTTT
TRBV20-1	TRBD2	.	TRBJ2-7	CSARTTSGLYEQYF	TGCAGTGCTAGGACGACTAGCGGACTCTACGAGCAGTACTTC
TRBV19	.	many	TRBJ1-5	CASESGTTRYGNQPQHF	TGTGCCAGTGAGAGCGGGACAACGCGTTATGGGAATCAGCCCCAGCATTTT
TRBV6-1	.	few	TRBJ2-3	CASQSGQSTDTQYF	TGTGCCAGCCAATCGGGGCAGAGCACAGATACGCAGTATTTT
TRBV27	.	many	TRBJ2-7	CASSLSRTSPYEQYF	TGTGCCAGCAGTTTATCGAGGACAAGCCCATACGAGCAGTACTTC
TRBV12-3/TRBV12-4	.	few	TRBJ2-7	CASSSSYNSYEQYF	TGTGCCAGCAGTTCAAGTTACAACTCCTACGAGCAGTACTTC
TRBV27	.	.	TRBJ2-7	CASSITGPSPYEQYF	TGTGCCAGCAGTATTACCGGGCCAAGTCCCTACGAGCAGTACTTC
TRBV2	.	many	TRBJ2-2	CASSEGPPGELFF	TGTGCCAGCAGTGAAGGCCCTCCCGGGGAGCTGTTTTTT
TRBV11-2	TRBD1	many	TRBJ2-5	CASSAGTGVWETQYF	TGTGCCAGCAGCGCGGGGACAGGGGTATGGGAGACCCAGTACTTC
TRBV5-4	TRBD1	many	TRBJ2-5	CASSSLQGSQETQYF	TGTGCCAGCAGCTCACTACAGGGGTCCCAAGAGACCCAGTACTTC
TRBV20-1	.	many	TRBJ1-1	CSAQMGWSTEAFF	TGCAGTGCCCAGATGGGTTGGAGCACTGAAGCTTTCTTT
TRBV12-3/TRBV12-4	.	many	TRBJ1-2	CASIQSGAYGYTF	TGTGCCAGCATCCAGTCGGGGGCCTATGGCTACACCTTC
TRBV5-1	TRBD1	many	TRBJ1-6	CASSLVGTGGNSPLHF	TGCGCCAGCAGCTTGGTTGGGACAGGGGGAAATTCACCCCTCCACTTT
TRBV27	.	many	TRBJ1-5	CASSPKTVRQPQHF	TGTGCCAGCAGTCCGAAGACCGTTCGTCAGCCCCAGCATTTT
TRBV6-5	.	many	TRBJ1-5	CASSYLGENQPQHF	TGTGCCAGCAGTTACTTGGGGGAGAATCAGCCCCAGCATTTT
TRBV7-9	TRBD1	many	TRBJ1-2	CASSPQGADGYTF	TGTGCCAGCAGCCCGCAGGGGGCGGATGGCTACACCTTC
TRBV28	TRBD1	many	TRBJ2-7	CATIKTGHKAEQYF	TGTGCCACGATCAAGACAGGGCATAAAGCGGAGCAGTACTTC
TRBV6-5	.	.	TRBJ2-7	CASSSPRERKQYF	TGTGCCAGCAGTTCGCCCAGGGAGAGAAAGCAGTACTTC
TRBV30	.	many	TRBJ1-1	CAWVSLPGQGAFF	TGTGCCTGGGTTTCCCTTCCTGGGCAGGGAGCTTTCTTT
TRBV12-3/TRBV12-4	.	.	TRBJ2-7	CASSRSEVAYEQYF	TGTGCCAGCAGTCGATCAGAGGTAGCCTACGAGCAGTACTTC
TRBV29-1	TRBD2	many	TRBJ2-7	CSVGGLATYEQYF	TGCAGCGTTGGGGGACTAGCGACCTACGAGCAGTACTTC
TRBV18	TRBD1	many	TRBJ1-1	CASSPLGQGNPEAFF	TGTGCCAGCTCACCACTGGGACAGGGGAATCCTGAAGCTTTCTTT
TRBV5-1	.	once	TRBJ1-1	CASSLAAVRTEAFF	TGCGCCAGCAGCTTAGCGGCGGTGAGGACTGAAGCTTTCTTT
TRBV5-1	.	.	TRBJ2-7	CASSLASASVLSYEQYF	TGCGCCAGCAGCTTGGCCTCCGCTAGCGTCCTCTCCTACGAGCAGTACTTC
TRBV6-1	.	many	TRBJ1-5	CASKDLGSNQPQHF	TGTGCCAGCAAAGATCTAGGGAGCAATCAGCCCCAGCATTTT
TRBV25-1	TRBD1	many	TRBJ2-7	CASSVTGQGETHEQYF	TGTGCCAGCAGTGTCACCGGACAGGGCGAGACCCACGAGCAGTACTTC
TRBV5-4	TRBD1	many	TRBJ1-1	CASRPSGGQGVFF	TGTGCCAGCAGACCATCGGGCGGACAGGGGGTTTTCTTT
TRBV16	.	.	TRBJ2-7	CASSQKPRAYEQYF	TGTGCCAGCAGCCAAAAGCCGAGGGCGTACGAGCAGTACTTC
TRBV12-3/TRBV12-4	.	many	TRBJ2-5	CASSFEGTETQYF	TGTGCCAGCAGTTTCGAGGGGACAGAGACCCAGTACTTC
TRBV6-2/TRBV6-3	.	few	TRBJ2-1	CASSYSRTSYNEQFF	TGTGCCAGCAGTTACTCTCGGACAAGCTACAATGAGCAGTTCTTC
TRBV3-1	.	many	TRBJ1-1	CASSLRVGSTEAFF	TGTGCCAGCAGCCTACGGGTTGGTAGCACTGAAGCTTTCTTT
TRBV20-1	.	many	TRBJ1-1	CSAGLNTEAFF	TGCAGTGCTGGACTGAACACTGAAGCTTTCTTT
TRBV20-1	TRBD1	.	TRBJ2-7	CSARMGQGGSYEQYF	TGCAGTGCTAGAATGGGACAGGGGGGTTCCTACGAGCAGTACTTC